Shown below are 8 T cell receptor beta chains from a single sample sequenced in a study of T cell changes during pregnancy in multiple sclerosis. Clones were sequenced by immunoSEQ multiplex PCR, and TCRdb holds only the in-frame ones, with some missing. Among more than 80,000 clones listed, roughly 96% were seen once. The input for sequencing was peripheral blood, taken in the second trimester of pregnancy. All receptors come from a female donor with multiple sclerosis, enrolled in a pregnancy study.

J is TRBJ1-2 and V is TRBV6-4, with TRBD1 as a possible D gene (6 bases). With 6 bases removed from V and 4 bases from J, the gap between germline ends came to 18 bases. The germline V gene encodes CDR1 MRHNA and CDR2 SNTAGT. The CDR3 sequence is 15 residues long. CDR3 nucleotide sequence: TGTGCCAGCAGAACCTCCCCGGGGGGCGGCTATGGCTACACCTTC. Translated: CASRTSPGGGYGYTF.

The V gene is TRBV2, the J gene TRBJ2-7, with D perhaps TRBD1 (6 bases). V lost 4 bases, J lost 6 bases, and 10 bases lay in between. The CDR3 length is 12 residues. Germline V CDR1 and CDR2: SNHLY, FYNNEI. Here the CDR3 reads CASSVQGGEQYF. CDR3 in DNA: TGTGCCAGCAGTGTACAGGGTGGCGAGCAGTACTTC. Full variable domain (remainder filled in from reference TRBV2 and TRBJ2-7): EPEVTQTPSHQVTQMGQEVILRCVPISNHLYFYWYRQILGQKVEFLVSFYNNEISEKSEIFDDQFSVERPDGSNFTLKIRSTKLEDSAMYFCASSVQGGEQYFGPGTRLTVT.

The rearrangement joins TRBV7-3 to TRBJ1-1, with TRBD1 as a possible D gene (6 bases). This CDR3 spans 14 amino acids. CDR1 and CDR2 (germline): SGHTA, FQGTGA. V was shortened by 1 base and J by 1 base, with 7 bases between the two germline ends. The CDR3 loop is CASSLKGGNTEAFF. In nucleotides, the CDR3 is TGTGCCAGCAGCTTAAAAGGGGGGAACACTGAAGCTTTCTTT.

On this clone: Compared with germline, one end of the junction differs, possibly owing to a read error. This chain connects TRBV7-2 to TRBJ2-3, with 9 bases matching TRBD2. This CDR3 contains 12 residues. The germline V gene has CDR1 SGHTA and CDR2 FQGNSA. CDR3 sequence: CASSLNQAGTSF. The CDR3 nucleotides are TGTGCCAGCAGCTTAAATCAAGCGGGGACTAGCTTT.

This clone was seen once. The chain recombines TRBV5-6 with TRBJ2-1, with no clear D. The CDR3 contains 14 residues. Germline V gives CDR1 SGHDT, CDR2 YYEEEE. V was pared by 4 bases and J by 7 bases, with 15 bases between. CDR3 in amino acids: CASSLPAGSNEQFF. The CDR3 DNA reads as TGTGCCAGCAGCCTCCCCGCCGGGTCGAATGAGCAGTTCTTC.

V usage is TRBV7-9 and J usage is TRBJ2-7; 7 nucleotides line up with TRBD1. V shed 1 base, J shed 4 bases, and the junction held 10 bases outside the gene matches. The CDR3 spans 16 residues. Germline CDR1 reads SEHNR; CDR2 reads FQNEAQ (reference sequence). The CDR3: CASSLGVGGSRYEQYF. In DNA, the CDR3 is TGTGCCAGCAGCTTAGGTGTAGGGGGCTCAAGATACGAGCAGTACTTC.

V is TRBV27 and J is TRBJ1-1; perhaps TRBD1 as D (5 bases). The CDR3 loop spans 13 amino acids. CDR1 and CDR2 (germline): MNHEY, SMNVEV (reference sequence). V lost 3 bases and J lost 11, with 16 bases in between. The CDR3 DNA reads as TGTGCCAGCAGTTTGGGGCAGGCCTTAAGGGCTTTCTTT. As protein: CASSLGQALRAFF.

Only one count was recorded for this clone. This chain connects TRBV27 to TRBJ2-7, with TRBD1 matching over 8 bases. CDR1 and CDR2 from the germline V gene are MNHEY and SMNVEV (reference sequence). The trim removed 5 bases at V and 2 bases at J, leaving 8 bases unmatched. This CDR3 contains 15 residues. The CDR3 reads CASSNPTGATYEQYF. CDR3 coding DNA: TGTGCCAGCAGTAACCCGACAGGGGCCACCTACGAGCAGTACTTC.